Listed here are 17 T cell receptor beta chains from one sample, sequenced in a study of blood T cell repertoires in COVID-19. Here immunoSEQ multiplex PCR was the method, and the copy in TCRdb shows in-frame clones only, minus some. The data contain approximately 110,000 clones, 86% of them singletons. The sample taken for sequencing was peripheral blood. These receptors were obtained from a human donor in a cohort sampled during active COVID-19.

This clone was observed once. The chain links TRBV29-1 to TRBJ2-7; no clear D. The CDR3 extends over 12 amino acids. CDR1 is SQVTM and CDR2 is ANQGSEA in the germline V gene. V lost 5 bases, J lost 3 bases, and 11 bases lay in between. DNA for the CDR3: TGCAGCGTTCGCTTGACGGGCTACGAGCAGTACTTC. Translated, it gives CSVRLTGYEQYF.

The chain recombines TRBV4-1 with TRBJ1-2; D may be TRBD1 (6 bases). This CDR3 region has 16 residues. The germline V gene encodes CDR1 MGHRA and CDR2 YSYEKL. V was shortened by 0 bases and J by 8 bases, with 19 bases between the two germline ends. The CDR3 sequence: CASSQDDSRQVRGYTF. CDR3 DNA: TGCGCCAGCAGCCAAGATGATTCGCGACAGGTCCGGGGCTACACCTTC.

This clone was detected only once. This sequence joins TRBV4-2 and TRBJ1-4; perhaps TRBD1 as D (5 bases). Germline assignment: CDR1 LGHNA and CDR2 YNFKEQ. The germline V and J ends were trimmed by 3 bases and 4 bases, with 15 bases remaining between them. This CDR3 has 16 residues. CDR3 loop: CASSHGGEGDNEKLFF. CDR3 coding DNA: TGTGCCAGCAGCCATGGGGGGGAAGGAGATAATGAAAAACTGTTTTTT.

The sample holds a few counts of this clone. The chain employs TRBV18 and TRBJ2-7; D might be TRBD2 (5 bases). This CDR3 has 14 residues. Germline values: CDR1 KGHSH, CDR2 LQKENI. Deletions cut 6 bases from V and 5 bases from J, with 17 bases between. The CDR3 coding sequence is TGTGCCAGCTCCCTTGTAGAGGGTACCCACGAGCAGTACTTC. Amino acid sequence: CASSLVEGTHEQYF. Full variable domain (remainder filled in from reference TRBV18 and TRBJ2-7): NAGVMQNPRHLVRRRGQEARLRCSPMKGHSHVYWYRQLPEEGLKFMVYLQKENIIDESGMPKERFSAEFPKEGPSILRIQQVVRGDSAAYFCASSLVEGTHEQYFGPGTRLTVT.

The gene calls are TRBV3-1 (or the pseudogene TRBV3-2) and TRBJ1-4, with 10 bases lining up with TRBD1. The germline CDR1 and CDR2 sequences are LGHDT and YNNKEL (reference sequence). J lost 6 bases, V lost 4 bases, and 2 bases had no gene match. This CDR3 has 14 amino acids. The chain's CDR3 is CASSLDRGDEKLFF. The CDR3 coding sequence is TGTGCCAGCAGCCTGGACAGGGGGGATGAAAAACTGTTTTTT.

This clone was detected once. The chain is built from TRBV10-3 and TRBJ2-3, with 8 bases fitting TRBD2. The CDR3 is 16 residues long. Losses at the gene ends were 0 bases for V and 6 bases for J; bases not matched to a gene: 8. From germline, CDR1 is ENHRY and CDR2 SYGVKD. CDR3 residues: CAISESPAGGADTQYF. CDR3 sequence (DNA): TGTGCCATCAGTGAGTCGCCGGCGGGAGGCGCGGATACGCAGTATTTT.

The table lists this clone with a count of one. The CDR3 sequence: CASSLGVGRGRETQYF. The CDR3 bases are TGTGCCAGCAGCTTAGGAGTCGGGAGAGGACGGGAGACCCAGTACTTC. V is TRBV7-2 and J is TRBJ2-5; D perhaps matches TRBD2 (6 bases). Per the germline V gene, CDR1 is SGHTA and CDR2 is FQGNSA. There are 16 residues in the CDR3. V lost 1 base and J lost 5, with 17 bases in between.

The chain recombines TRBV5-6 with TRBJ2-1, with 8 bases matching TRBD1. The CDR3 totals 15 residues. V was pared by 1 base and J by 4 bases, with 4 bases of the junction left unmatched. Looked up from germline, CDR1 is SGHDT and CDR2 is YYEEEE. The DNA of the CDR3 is TGTGCCAGCAGCTTGCCGGACAGGGATTACAATGAGCAGTTCTTC. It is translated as CASSLPDRDYNEQFF.

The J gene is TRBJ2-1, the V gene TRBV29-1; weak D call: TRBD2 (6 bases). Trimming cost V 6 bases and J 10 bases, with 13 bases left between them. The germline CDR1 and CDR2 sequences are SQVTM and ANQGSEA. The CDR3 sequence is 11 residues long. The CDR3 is CSVSREREQFF. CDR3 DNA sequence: TGCAGCGTGTCACGGGAGCGGGAGCAGTTCTTC.

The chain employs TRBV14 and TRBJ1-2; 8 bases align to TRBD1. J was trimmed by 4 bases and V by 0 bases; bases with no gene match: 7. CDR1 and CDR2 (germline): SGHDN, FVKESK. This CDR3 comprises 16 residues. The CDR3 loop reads CASSQDRTGLSYGYTF. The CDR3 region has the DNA TGTGCCAGCAGCCAAGATCGGACAGGGCTTAGCTATGGCTACACCTTC.

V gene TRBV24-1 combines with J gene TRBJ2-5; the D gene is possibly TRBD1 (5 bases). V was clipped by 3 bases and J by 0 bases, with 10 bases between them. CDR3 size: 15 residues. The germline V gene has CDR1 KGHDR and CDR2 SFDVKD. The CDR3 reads CATSDPTEYQETQYF. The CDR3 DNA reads TGTGCCACCAGTGATCCGACAGAGTACCAAGAGACCCAGTACTTC.

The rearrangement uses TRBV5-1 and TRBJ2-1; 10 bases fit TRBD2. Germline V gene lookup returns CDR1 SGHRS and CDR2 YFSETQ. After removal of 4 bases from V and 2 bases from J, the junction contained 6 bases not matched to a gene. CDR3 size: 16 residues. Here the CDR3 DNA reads TGCGCCAGCAGCCTCGGACTAGCGGAGACCTACAATGAGCAGTTCTTC. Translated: CASSLGLAETYNEQFF.

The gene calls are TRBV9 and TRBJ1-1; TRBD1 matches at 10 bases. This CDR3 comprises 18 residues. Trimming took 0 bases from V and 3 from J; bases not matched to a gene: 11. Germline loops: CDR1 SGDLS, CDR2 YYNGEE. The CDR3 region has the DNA TGTGCCAGCAGCGTAGAGAGTTTGACAGGGGGCGAGGACACTGAAGCTTTCTTT. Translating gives CASSVESLTGGEDTEAFF.

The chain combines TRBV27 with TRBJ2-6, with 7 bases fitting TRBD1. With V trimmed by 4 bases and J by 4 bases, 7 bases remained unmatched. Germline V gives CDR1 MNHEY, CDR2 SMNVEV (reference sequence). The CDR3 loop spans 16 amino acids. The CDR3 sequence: CASSSTGAPGANVLTF. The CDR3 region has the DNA TGTGCCAGCAGTTCTACAGGGGCGCCAGGGGCCAACGTCCTGACTTTC.

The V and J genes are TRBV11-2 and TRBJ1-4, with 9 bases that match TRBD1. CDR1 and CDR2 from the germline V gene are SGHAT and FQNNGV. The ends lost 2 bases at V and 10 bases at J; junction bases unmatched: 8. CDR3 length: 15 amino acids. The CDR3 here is CASSLIVGDRAKLFF. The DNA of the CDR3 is TGTGCCAGCAGCTTAATTGTAGGGGACAGGGCAAAACTGTTTTTT. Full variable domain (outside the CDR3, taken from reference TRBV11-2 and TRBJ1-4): EAGVAQSPRYKIIEKRQSVAFWCNPISGHATLYWYQQILGQGPKLLIQFQNNGVVDDSQLPKDRFSAERLKGVDSTLKIQPAKLEDSAVYLCASSLIVGDRAKLFFGSGTQLSVL.

CDR3 sequence: CASSFLRREYPDTQYF. In DNA form, the CDR3 reads TGTGCCAGCAGTTTCCTCAGGCGGGAGTACCCAGATACGCAGTATTTT. The chain links TRBV27 to TRBJ2-3; TRBD2 agrees at 7 bases. Germline V gene sequence: CDR1 MNHEY, CDR2 SMNVEV (reference sequence). The CDR3 spans 16 residues. Losses at the gene ends were 3 bases for V and 4 bases for J; bases not matched to a gene: 10.

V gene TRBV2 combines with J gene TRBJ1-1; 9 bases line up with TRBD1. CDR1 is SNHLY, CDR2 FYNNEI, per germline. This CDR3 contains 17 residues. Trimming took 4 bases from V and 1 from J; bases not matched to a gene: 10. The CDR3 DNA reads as TGTGCCAGCAGTGGTCCCGGCCACAGGGGGCCGAACACTGAAGCTTTCTTT. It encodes CASSGPGHRGPNTEAFF.